The 22 T cell receptor beta chains presented below share a single source sample, sequenced in a study of cytomegalovirus exposure and HLA in healthy donors. PCR amplification relied on 60 Vbeta primers (plus 13 Jbeta primers). The assay was immunoSEQ multiplex PCR, and TCRdb's table has in-frame clones only and misses some. Here the sample spans about 200,000 clones, approximately 12% being singletons. Specimen: PBMCs. These TCRs come from a middle-aged man in good health and CMV-seropositive.

The V call is TRBV6-5, the J call TRBJ2-3; D gene uncertain. The CDR3 contains 12 residues. The ends were cut back, 2 bases at V and 11 bases at J, with 11 bases in the middle. Germline V CDR1 and CDR2: MNHEY, SVGAGI. CDR3 DNA: TGTGCCAGCAGTTACGCGGAACTACAGCAGTATTTT. Its translation: CASSYAELQQYF.

This clone was counted between two and nine times. This chain links TRBV9 with TRBJ2-2, with TRBD2 matching over 7 bases. The CDR3 has 15 amino acids. Germline CDR1 reads SGDLS; CDR2 reads YYNGEE. The V gene end was trimmed by 5 bases and the J gene end by 4 bases; junction bases not matched to a gene: 8. The CDR3 protein is CASSEREGTTGELFF. CDR3 nucleotide sequence: TGTGCCAGCAGTGAGAGGGAGGGGACCACCGGGGAGCTGTTTTTT.

The rearrangement links TRBV11-2 to TRBJ1-2; the D gene is possibly TRBD1 (6 bases). Trimming took 9 bases from V and 8 from J, leaving 19 bases between them. This CDR3 contains 13 residues. Germline CDR1 and CDR2: SGHAT and FQNNGV. The CDR3 DNA follows: TGTGCCAGTCTAGAAGCAGGGGAGATAGGCTACACCTTC. Translating gives CASLEAGEIGYTF.

This chain uses TRBV21-1 with TRBJ1-2. TRBV21-1 is tagged as a pseudogene. This CDR3 spans 13 amino acids. CDR3 sequence reads: CASSCRGRDGYTF. CDR3 nucleotides: TGTGCCAGCAGCTGCCGGGGGAGGGACGGCTACACCTTC.

This clone was seen more than once but under ten times. The V gene is TRBV10-2, the J gene TRBJ1-5, with TRBD1 identical over 9 bases. Germline-derived CDR1 and CDR2 are WSHSY and SAAADI. Losses at the gene ends were 8 bases for V and 7 bases for J; bases not matched to a gene: 6. The CDR3 spans 13 residues. This CDR3 is CASLGQGGQPQHF. CDR3 sequence (DNA): TGCGCCAGCCTGGGACAGGGCGGGCAGCCCCAGCATTTT.

Written as DNA, the CDR3 is TGTGCCAGCAGCTTAGGTTCAGGGGGGTTTAACACTGAAGCTTTCTTT. It specifies CASSLGSGGFNTEAFF. The chain uses TRBV7-2 and TRBJ1-1, with 7 bases identical to TRBD1. The CDR3 spans 16 residues. CDR1 is SGHTA, CDR2 FQGNSA, per germline. Unmatched junction bases numbered 7, after V lost 1 base and J lost 2 bases.

This clone was observed at least ten times. The chain joins TRBV4-3 to TRBJ2-2; TRBD1 matches at 10 bases. The CDR3 runs 18 residues. Germline CDR1 LGHNA, CDR2 YSLEER. V shed 0 bases and J 4 bases; nucleotides not matched to a gene: 8. As DNA, the CDR3 is TGCGCCAGCAGCCAAGATACCGGGACAGGGGTGGGCACCGGGGAGCTGTTTTTT. Its translation is CASSQDTGTGVGTGELFF.

The table lists this clone with a few counts. The chain has TRBV13 and TRBJ2-3, with 8 bases fitting TRBD2. The CDR3 runs to 15 residues. Germline values: CDR1 PRHDT, CDR2 FYEKMQ (reference sequence). Trimming cost V 5 bases and J 2 bases; bases outside gene matches: 6. The CDR3 sequence: CASSHEAGATDTQYF. Here the CDR3 DNA reads TGTGCCAGCAGCCACGAAGCGGGGGCCACAGATACGCAGTATTTT.

With respect to this clone: Other nucleotide sequences from this sample produce the same CDR3. The chain links TRBV5-1 to TRBJ2-7; the match to TRBD1 covers 9 bases. There are 14 residues in the CDR3. Germline CDR1 SGHRS, CDR2 YFSETQ. V shed 4 bases and J 2 bases; nucleotides not matched to a gene: 4. This CDR3 reads CASSLGQGAYEQYV. The CDR3 DNA reads TGCGCCAGCAGCCTGGGACAGGGAGCCTACGAGCAGTACGTC.

The chain combines TRBV7-9 with TRBJ1-1, with TRBD1 matching 7 bases. After removal of 5 bases from V and 2 bases from J, the junction contained 5 bases not matched to a gene. CDR1 is SEHNR, CDR2 FQNEAQ, per germline (reference sequence). CDR3 size: 14 residues. The CDR3 sequence is CASSPQGINTEAFF. CDR3 nucleotide sequence: TGTGCCAGCAGCCCACAGGGGATAAACACTGAAGCTTTCTTT.

J is TRBJ1-1 and V is TRBV7-8; D remains unclear. The germline V gene encodes CDR1 SGHVS and CDR2 FQNEAQ. The CDR3 length is 12 residues. Deletions cut 5 bases from V and 6 bases from J, with 10 bases between. The CDR3 DNA reads TGTGCCAGCAGCCCGCTTTCGGCTGAAGCTTTCTTT. Its translation: CASSPLSAEAFF.

This clone was seen a few times. V and J are TRBV29-1 and TRBJ2-1; D is possibly TRBD2 (7 bases). The V gene's germline CDR1 is SQVTM and CDR2 ANQGSEA. Trimming removed 8 bases from V and 7 bases from J, with 15 bases in between. This CDR3 region has 12 residues. This CDR3 reads CSLGKGGNEQFF. The CDR3 DNA is TGCAGCCTGGGAAAGGGGGGGAATGAGCAGTTCTTC.

This clone has a single count. V gene TRBV4-2 combines with J gene TRBJ2-1; TRBD1 aligns across 7 bases. Germline CDR1 LGHNA, CDR2 YNFKEQ. V lost 3 bases, J lost 8 bases, and 13 bases stayed unmatched. The CDR3 consists of 16 residues. DNA of the CDR3: TGTGCCAGCAGCCAGGAAAGTAGGCAGGGGGTCGATGAGCAGTTCTTC. It encodes CASSQESRQGVDEQFF.

This clone has only a few counts. The chain combines TRBV20-1 with TRBJ1-2, with D possibly TRBD1 on 6 matching bases. This CDR3 has 11 amino acids. Germline loops: CDR1 DFQATT, CDR2 SNEGSKA (reference sequence). V was cut by 5 bases and J by 5 bases, with 9 bases left in between. This CDR3 is CSAGRGYGYTF. The DNA of the CDR3 is TGCAGTGCTGGCAGGGGTTATGGCTACACCTTC.

V is TRBV6-5 and J is TRBJ2-2; 7 bases map to TRBD1. Germline values: CDR1 MNHEY, CDR2 SVGAGI. The CDR3 is 16 amino acids. J was trimmed by 0 bases and V by 4 bases; bases with no gene match: 5. The CDR3 DNA reads TGTGCCAGCAGTTCATACGGGACAGCGAACACCGGGGAGCTGTTTTTT. Translation gives CASSSYGTANTGELFF.

This clone turned up a few times. The chain combines TRBV6-1 with TRBJ1-3; 10 bases are shared with TRBD1. Germline CDR1 is MNHNS and CDR2 is SASEGT. The CDR3 sequence is 15 residues long. The V gene end was trimmed by 5 bases and the J gene end by 8 bases; junction bases not matched to a gene: 9. DNA of the CDR3: TGTGCCAGCAGTTCCCGGGACAGGGGATTGCACACCATATATTTT. It encodes CASSSRDRGLHTIYF.

The chain joins TRBV9 to TRBJ1-6, with 7 bases lining up with TRBD1. The germline V gene has CDR1 SGDLS and CDR2 YYNGEE. The CDR3 runs to 14 residues. V shed 4 bases, J shed 6 bases, and the junction held 4 bases outside the gene matches. CDR3 in amino acids: CASSSGQINSPLHF. DNA of the CDR3: TGTGCCAGCAGCTCGGGACAGATTAATTCACCCCTCCACTTT.

This clone was counted only a few times. Here the CDR3 DNA reads TGTGCCAGCAGCTTGGCTGTGGGGCAGCGGGACACATATGGCTACACCTTC. Translation gives CASSLAVGQRDTYGYTF. The V call is TRBV5-6, the J call TRBJ1-2, with D perhaps matching TRBD1 (6 bases). The CDR3 is made up of 17 amino acids. The V end was cut by 0 bases, the J end by 5 bases, with 20 bases between. Germline loops: CDR1 SGHDT, CDR2 YYEEEE.

CDR3 nucleotide sequence: TGTGCCAGCAGCGCCCTAGATACAGGGTTTAATAACATTCAGTACTTC. Translating it yields CASSALDTGFNNIQYF. The chain has TRBV5-6 and TRBJ2-4; tentatively, D is TRBD1 (6 bases). From germline, CDR1 is SGHDT and CDR2 YYEEEE. V lost 4 bases, J lost 7 bases, and 21 bases lay in between. The CDR3 sequence is 16 residues long.

The rearrangement uses TRBV19 and TRBJ2-5; no firm D call. With 5 bases removed from V and 4 bases from J, the gap between germline ends came to 11 bases. Germline CDR1 and CDR2: LNHDA and SQIVND (reference sequence). The CDR3 contains 13 residues. As DNA, the CDR3 is TGTGCCAGTAGTGGTAGCAGAGGAGAGACCCAGTACTTC. This encodes CASSGSRGETQYF.

The table lists this clone with many counts. The J gene is TRBJ1-6, the V gene TRBV5-6, with TRBD1 matching over 10 bases. Germline trimming cut 4 bases from V and 4 bases from J; bases unmatched to any gene: 5. CDR1 is SGHDT and CDR2 is YYEEEE in the germline V gene. The CDR3 covers 16 residues. The chain's CDR3 is CASSGTGDNYNSPLHF. The CDR3 nucleotides are TGTGCCAGCAGCGGGACAGGGGACAATTATAATTCACCCCTCCACTTT.

V is TRBV4-3 and J is TRBJ1-2; 7 nucleotides line up with TRBD1. Germline CDR1 LGHNA, CDR2 YSLEER. Trimming removed 0 bases from V and 0 bases from J; junction bases left unmatched: 7. This CDR3 region has 17 residues. CDR3 loop: CASSQDAAGGANYGYTF. CDR3 coding DNA: TGCGCCAGCAGCCAAGATGCGGCAGGGGGAGCTAACTATGGCTACACCTTC.